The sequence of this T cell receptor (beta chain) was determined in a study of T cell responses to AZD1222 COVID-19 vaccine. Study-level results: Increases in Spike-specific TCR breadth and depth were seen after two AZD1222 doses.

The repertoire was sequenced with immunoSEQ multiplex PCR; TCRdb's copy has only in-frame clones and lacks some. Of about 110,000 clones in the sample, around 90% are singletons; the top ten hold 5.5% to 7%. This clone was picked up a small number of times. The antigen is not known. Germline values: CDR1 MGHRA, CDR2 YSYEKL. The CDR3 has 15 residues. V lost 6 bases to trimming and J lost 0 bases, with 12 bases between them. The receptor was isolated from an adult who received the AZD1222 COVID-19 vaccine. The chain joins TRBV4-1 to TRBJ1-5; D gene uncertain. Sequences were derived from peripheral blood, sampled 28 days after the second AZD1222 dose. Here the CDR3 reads CASSWWGDSNQPQHF. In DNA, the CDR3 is TGCGCCAGCAGTTGGTGGGGTGATAGCAATCAGCCCCAGCATTTT.